Here is one T cell receptor (beta chain) with its context. Its antigen remains unknown. The data are from a study of cytomegalovirus exposure and HLA in healthy donors. Study conclusions and caveats: Reported performance of the classifier showed diagnosis of cytomegalovirus status with high specificity and sensitivity. The study recorded fewer than 200 TCR beta chains that were cytomegalovirus-associated. Clusters of TCRs from the first cohort tended to co-occur in the 100 to 150 validation repertoires (as a later analysis found). In vitro experiments confirmed that a few CMV-associated chains were specific for CMV antigens.

The data were produced by immunoSEQ multiplex PCR, yet TCRdb's version contains in-frame clones alone and is incomplete. This table holds tens of thousands of clones, about 92% found once. CDR1 and CDR2 from the germline V gene are SGHTA and FQGNSA. V shed 5 bases and J 14 bases; nucleotides not matched to a gene: 10. The CDR3 is made up of 14 amino acids. The sample consisted of PBMCs. This rearrangement joins TRBV7-2 to TRBJ1-6; 9 bases are a match to TRBD1. This sequence originates from a woman aged 18-35 years in good health and CMV-seronegative. Here the CDR3 reads CASSARTGVESLHF. In DNA form, the CDR3 reads TGTGCCAGCAGCGCACGGACAGGGGTTGAATCCCTCCACTTT.